The 28 T cell receptor beta chains given below trace back to one sample, sequenced in a study of T-cell reconstitution after alpha-beta-depleted transplantation in children. For TCRbeta, the library was prepared with unique molecular identifiers. Each CDR3 protein is one row after TCRdb ran MiXCR on the PCR reads. Of 210,000 or so distinct CDR3 sequences listed, 8% to 10% are singletons. The material sequenced was PBMCs from the stem cell graft donor, taken from the stem cell graft. These receptors came from a human donor who donated a stem cell graft to a child with acute lymphoblastic leukemia.

V is TRBV5-6 and J is TRBJ2-5, with 9 bases identical to TRBD2. V trimming: 0 bases; J trimming: 5 bases; junction bases outside the gene matches: 14. Germline V lookup: CDR1 SGHDT, CDR2 YYEEEE. The CDR3 covers 18 residues. CDR3 DNA sequence: TGTGCCAGCAGCTTGGCCCGGTCAGGTAGCGGGGGTTACGAGACCCAGTACTTC. Amino acid sequence: CASSLARSGSGGYETQYF.

The chain links TRBV20-1 to TRBJ2-2, with 12 bases aligning to TRBD2. This CDR3 region has 15 residues. From germline, CDR1 is DFQATT and CDR2 SNEGSKA (reference sequence). The V gene end was trimmed by 3 bases and the J gene end by 4 bases; junction bases not matched to a gene: 3. The CDR3 bases are TGCAGTGCTAGCCAGACTAGCGGGGGCACCGGGGAGCTGTTTTTT. Amino acid sequence: CSASQTSGGTGELFF.

This clonotype came up many times. The V and J genes are TRBV20-1 and TRBJ1-5, with D maybe TRBD1 (5 bases). V lost 1 base to trimming and J lost 0 bases, with 7 bases between them. CDR1 is DFQATT and CDR2 is SNEGSKA in the germline V gene (reference sequence). This CDR3 is 14 amino acids long. This CDR3 is CSARAGGSNQPQHF. DNA of the CDR3: TGCAGTGCTAGAGCCGGGGGTAGCAATCAGCCCCAGCATTTT.

This clonotype was counted many times. J is TRBJ1-5 and V is TRBV29-1, with TRBD1 matching 10 bases. Germline V gene lookup returns CDR1 SQVTM and CDR2 ANQGSEA. The CDR3 is 14 residues long. Trimming at V came to 4 bases and at J to 3 bases, leaving 3 bases not matched to a gene. As DNA, the CDR3 is TGCAGCGTTGCCGGGACAGGGGTCAATCAGCCCCAGCATTTT. Residues: CSVAGTGVNQPQHF.

In its sample, this clonotype was seen many times. The chain recombines TRBV25-1 with TRBJ1-6; 8 nucleotides agree with TRBD1. The CDR3 is 15 amino acids. The germline V gene encodes CDR1 MGHDK and CDR2 SYGVNS. The V and J ends lost 8 bases and 11 bases, in that order; junction bases with no gene match: 14. CDR3 sequence (DNA): TGTGCCAGCTCCCTCGGGACAGGCGGGCCTGCACCCCTCCACTTT. This gives the protein CASSLGTGGPAPLHF.

This clonotype was recorded many times. This chain connects TRBV20-1 to TRBJ2-3; TRBD1 matches 9 bases. Germline assignment: CDR1 DFQATT and CDR2 SNEGSKA (reference sequence). With V trimmed by 3 bases and J by 4 bases, 8 bases remained unmatched. The CDR3 loop spans 15 amino acids. The DNA for the CDR3 is TGCAGTGCTAGGGCCCCGGGACAGGGCCCAGATACGCAGTATTTT. It yields the protein CSARAPGQGPDTQYF.

V gene TRBV12-3 or TRBV12-4 combines with J gene TRBJ1-2; D is unresolved. The length of the CDR3 is 14 residues. Trimming shortened V by 3 bases and J by 5 bases, and 13 bases separated the two germline ends. The CDR3, as DNA: TGTGCCAGCAGTTTGGGGAGGAGCGTGTATGGCTACACCTTC. Translation: CASSLGRSVYGYTF.

Notes on this clonotype: A clone one base away is much larger, so this may be a read error. The V gene is TRBV27, the J gene TRBJ1-1; D remains unclear. Germline CDR1 is MNHEY and CDR2 is SMNVEV (reference sequence). This CDR3 spans 13 amino acids. The CDR3 spells CGSSTLRNTEAFF. The CDR3 nucleotides are TGTGGCAGCAGTACCTTACGGAACACTGAAGCTTTCTTT.

This clonotype was detected only once. This may arise from a read error, as a much more abundant clone is one base away. The chain carries TRBV6-5 and TRBJ1-2, with D unclear. Looked up from germline, CDR1 is MNHEY and CDR2 is SVGAGI. This CDR3 is 14 amino acids long. The DNA for the CDR3 is TGTGCCAGCAGTTACGGAGGCCCTGGGTATGGCGACACCTTC. This gives the protein CASSYGGPGYGDTF.

This clonotype was found many times. The chain employs TRBV2 and TRBJ1-5, with D perhaps matching TRBD1 (6 bases). The germline V gene has CDR1 SNHLY and CDR2 FYNNEI. The CDR3 has 14 amino acids. V was trimmed by 6 bases and J by 2 bases, leaving 11 bases between them. CDR3 sequence (DNA): TGTGCCAGCAGCATTGACAGGCGCAATCAGCCCCAGCATTTT. It codes for CASSIDRRNQPQHF.

The rearrangement uses TRBV20-1 and TRBJ2-1; no clear D. Germline-derived CDR1 and CDR2 are DFQATT and SNEGSKA (reference sequence). This CDR3 has 15 residues. V was trimmed by 4 bases and J by 0 bases, leaving 13 bases between them. The DNA of the CDR3 is TGCAGTGCTAAAAATCGACTTTCCTCCTACAATGAGCAGTTCTTC. This translates into CSAKNRLSSYNEQFF.

The rearrangement uses TRBV7-2 and TRBJ2-2; tentative D call: TRBD2 (6 bases). Germline-derived CDR1 and CDR2 are SGHTA and FQGNSA. Trimming removed 0 bases from V and 5 bases from J, with 13 bases in between. CDR3 length: 16 residues. The DNA of the CDR3 is TGTGCCAGCAGCTTAGCTCAGGGCCGGGGGACCGGGGAGCTGTTTTTT. This sequence encodes CASSLAQGRGTGELFF.

V usage is TRBV5-1 and J usage is TRBJ1-2; D gene unclear. V dropped 0 bases and J dropped 4 bases, with 10 bases sitting between them. Germline V CDR1 and CDR2: SGHRS, YFSETQ. This CDR3 has 14 residues. CDR3 protein: CASSLAEVGYGYTF. For the CDR3, the DNA is TGCGCCAGCAGCTTGGCCGAGGTCGGCTATGGCTACACCTTC.

This clonotype was seen at least ten times. The rearrangement joins TRBV15 to TRBJ1-2, with D unresolved. Germline V gene data show CDR1 as LNHNV and CDR2 as YYDKDF (reference sequence). This CDR3 has 12 residues. The ends were cut back, 3 bases at V and 3 bases at J, with 5 bases in the middle. The CDR3 DNA reads as TGTGCCACCAGCAGTGCCGACTATGGCTACACCTTC. As protein: CATSSADYGYTF.

The rearrangement joins TRBV20-1 to TRBJ2-1; 7 bases are shared with TRBD2. Germline V CDR1 and CDR2: DFQATT, SNEGSKA (reference sequence). This CDR3 spans 13 amino acids. Germline trimming cut 5 bases from V and 5 bases from J; bases unmatched to any gene: 6. CDR3 bases: TGCAGTGCTGGCGGGACTAACGACAATGAGCAGTTCTTC. Translating it yields CSAGGTNDNEQFF.

The rearrangement uses TRBV9 and TRBJ2-7, with unresolved D. V was trimmed by 0 bases and J by 6 bases, leaving 13 bases between them. The CDR3 loop spans 14 amino acids. Germline V gene sequence: CDR1 SGDLS, CDR2 YYNGEE. Here the CDR3 DNA reads TGTGCCAGCAGCGTAGGTAAGGGTATTGGCGAGCAGTACTTC. It translates to CASSVGKGIGEQYF. The full variable domain, its missing parts supplied by reference TRBV9 and TRBJ2-7, is DSGVTQTPKHLITATGQRVTLRCSPRSGDLSVYWYQQSLDQGLQFLIQYYNGEERAKGNILERFSAQQFPDLHSELNLSSLELGDSALYFCASSVGKGIGEQYFGPGTRLTVT.

This chain joins TRBV6-2 or TRBV6-3 and TRBJ1-2; D remains unclear. Looked up from germline, CDR1 is MNHEY and CDR2 is SVGEGT. V was cut by 10 bases and J by 3 bases, with 24 bases left in between. The CDR3 covers 16 residues. The DNA for the CDR3 is TGTGCCACATCCCTCCAGCCGGCCCTCCTAGACTATGGCTACACCTTC. Translated: CATSLQPALLDYGYTF.

V gene TRBV7-9 combines with J gene TRBJ1-3; 7 bases map to TRBD1. Trimming cost V 6 bases and J 2 bases; bases outside gene matches: 4. Germline lookup yields CDR1 SEHNR and CDR2 FQNEAQ (reference sequence). The CDR3 totals 14 residues. CDR3 amino acids: CASSDRVTGNTIYF. The DNA of the CDR3 is TGTGCCAGCAGTGACAGGGTTACTGGAAACACCATATATTTT.

This clonotype has just a few counts. The rearrangement links TRBV7-2 to TRBJ1-4; D possibly corresponds to TRBD1 (6 bases). Germline V CDR1 and CDR2: SGHTA, FQGNSA. The CDR3 spans 15 residues. Between the trimmed V and J ends, which lost 5 bases and 7 bases, there was a span of 17 bases. CDR3 in amino acids: CASSPRTVNGEKLFF. CDR3 DNA sequence: TGTGCCAGCAGCCCTCGGACAGTGAATGGTGAAAAACTGTTTTTT.

This clonotype was seen many times. This rearrangement joins TRBV29-1 to TRBJ2-1; D possibly matches TRBD1 or TRBD2 (5 bases each). The germline V and J ends were trimmed by 7 bases and 5 bases, with 18 bases remaining between them. Per germline, CDR1 SQVTM and CDR2 ANQGSEA. CDR3 length equals 14 residues. CDR3 protein: CSAYRDGGHNEQFF. The CDR3 nucleotides are TGCAGCGCGTACCGGGACGGCGGACACAATGAGCAGTTCTTC.

As for this clonotype: This may stem from a read error, because a much larger clone lies one nucleotide away. This chain joins TRBV20-1 and TRBJ2-2; 8 positions agree with TRBD2. Germline CDR1 is DFQATT and CDR2 is SNEGSKA (reference sequence). The CDR3 spans 14 residues. The CDR3 bases are TGCAGGGCAGTCGGGGGGGAGCACATCGGGGAGCTGTTTTTT. Amino acids: CRAVGGEHIGELFF.

This clonotype has only a few counts. The chain is built from TRBV27 and TRBJ2-7; no clear D. Germline CDR1 reads MNHEY; CDR2 reads SMNVEV (reference sequence). Trimming stripped 3 bases from V and 6 bases from J, with 12 bases between. CDR3 size: 13 residues. DNA of the CDR3: TGTGCCAGCAGTTTCGCGCCGATGGGCGAGCAGTACTTC. Residues: CASSFAPMGEQYF.

This clonotype was seen a few times. The chain has TRBV7-2 and TRBJ2-7, with 11 bases matching TRBD2. Germline CDR1 and CDR2: SGHTA and FQGNSA. V lost 4 bases and J lost 5; bases outside the gene matches: 13. This CDR3 comprises 17 residues. The DNA of the CDR3 is TGTGCCAGCAGCTACGAACTAGCGGGGGCGGGTGAACACGAGCAGTACTTC. It translates to CASSYELAGAGEHEQYF.

This clonotype came up many times. CDR3 in amino acids: CASSPRTGAISQAFF. The CDR3, as DNA: TGTGCCAGCAGCCCCCGGACAGGGGCAATTTCGCAAGCTTTCTTT. This chain uses TRBV11-2 with TRBJ1-1; 9 bases align to TRBD1. Germline V gene lookup returns CDR1 SGHAT and CDR2 FQNNGV. The V and J ends lost 5 bases and 9 bases, in that order; junction bases with no gene match: 13. The CDR3 consists of 15 residues.

At least ten counts were recorded for this clonotype. This sequence joins TRBV5-1 and TRBJ2-3, with 7 bases matching TRBD2. Trimming removed 0 bases from V and 0 bases from J; junction bases left unmatched: 7. Per germline, CDR1 SGHRS and CDR2 YFSETQ. CDR3 length: 17 amino acids. The CDR3 protein is CASSLAVRDYSTDTQYF. The CDR3 DNA follows: TGCGCCAGCAGCTTGGCCGTCCGGGACTACAGCACAGATACGCAGTATTTT.

Only a few counts were recorded for this clonotype. V usage is TRBV27 and J usage is TRBJ2-1; 10 positions agree with TRBD2. The V gene's germline CDR1 is MNHEY and CDR2 SMNVEV (reference sequence). Unmatched junction bases numbered 5, after V lost 4 bases and J lost 2 bases. The CDR3 totals 16 residues. CDR3 in DNA: TGTGCCAGCAGTTCCTATAGCGGGGGGCCCTACAATGAGCAGTTCTTC. It yields the protein CASSSYSGGPYNEQFF.

This clonotype has only a few counts. The chain is built from TRBV20-1 and TRBJ2-7, with TRBD2 matching over 9 bases. V lost 0 bases, J lost 0 bases, and 6 bases stayed unmatched. The CDR3 runs 16 residues. CDR1 DFQATT and CDR2 SNEGSKA come from the germline V gene (reference sequence). The CDR3 sequence is CSARDLAGESSYEQYF. The CDR3 bases are TGCAGTGCTAGAGATTTAGCGGGGGAGAGCTCCTACGAGCAGTACTTC.

This clonotype has a handful of counts. J is TRBJ1-2 and V is TRBV27; a possible D gene is TRBD1 (5 bases). The CDR3 consists of 15 residues. V lost 5 bases and J 7 bases, leaving 20 bases between the germline ends. The germline CDR1 and CDR2 sequences are MNHEY and SMNVEV (reference sequence). The CDR3 coding sequence is TGTGCCAGCAGTCCTGGGGCTGGCCAACTGGGTGGCTACACCTTC. Its protein is CASSPGAGQLGGYTF.